This T cell receptor beta chain was obtained from a study of regulatory T cells in long-lasting Graves disease. The CDR3 loop spans 15 amino acids. The germline V and J ends were trimmed by 3 bases and 6 bases, with 14 bases remaining between them. Time point here: newly diagnosed GD, antithyroid drugs for less than 3 months. Construction of the TCR library relied on RNA isolated from PBMCs. This clonotype was picked up a small number of times. In building TCR beta libraries, iRepertoire HTBI primers were used together with Arm-PCR of CDR3 regions. TCRdb analysed the multiplex PCR reads with MiXCR anew, one entry per CDR3 protein. Of under 300,000 distinct CDR3 sequences in the sample, 18% were seen once. These sequences were also reported in another study, on T cells in Graves' hyperthyroidism and ophthalmopathy. That work adds: Appearing also in blood were most of the thyroid clonotypes expanded above 0.001.

The TCR was taken from a young woman with Graves disease. This material consisted of peripheral blood mononuclear cells (PBMCs), taken at new diagnosis, from a patient treated with antithyroid drugs. The rearrangement links TRBV12-3 or TRBV12-4 to TRBJ2-2; D possibly matches TRBD1 or TRBD2 (7 bases each). Here the CDR3 DNA reads TGTGCCAGCAGTTTTGGCAGGGGGGGTCCCGGGGAGCTGTTTTTT. This encodes CASSFGRGGPGELFF.